This T cell receptor (beta chain) stems from a study of CD4 T cells in relation to SARS-CoV-2 and coronaviruses. Study at large: Median patient age was roughly 36 years, spanning 21 to 72 years.

CDR1 and CDR2 (germline): MGHRA, YSYEKL. Trimming stripped 4 bases from V and 3 bases from J, with 18 bases between. The CDR3 has 17 residues. On this clone itself: The antigen remains undetermined.

Study findings and constraints: Crossreactivity was assessed only for spike protein, not other viral proteins. Culture-expanded clones reflect memory recall rather than primary priming during culture.

Naive and memory CD4+ T cell DNA was deep-sequenced without culture. Method: immunoSEQ multiplex PCR; TCRdb's copy keeps in-frame clones and lacks some. The sample consists of 35,000 to 40,000 clones, approximately 83% of them appearing once. V is TRBV4-1 and J is TRBJ1-4, with D maybe TRBD1 (6 bases). What was sequenced was memory CD4+ T cells from PBMCs. The TCR was taken from an adult with COVID-19. The CDR3 spells CASSPQGLAVSNEKLFF. The CDR3 DNA reads as TGCGCCAGCAGCCCACAGGGCCTCGCCGTCTCTAATGAAAAACTGTTTTTT.